This entry features one T cell receptor (beta chain) sequence. Trimming took off 2 bases at V and 9 bases at J, with 17 bases between the two ends. This CDR3 spans 15 amino acids. The germline V gene has CDR1 MDHEN and CDR2 SYDVKM. This entry belongs to a study of blood T cell repertoires in COVID-19. Study-wide background: COVID-19 samples from acute and convalescent phases originated in the United States, Italy and Spain.

The repertoire was sequenced with immunoSEQ multiplex PCR; TCRdb's copy has only in-frame clones and lacks some. This sample has 70,000 to 95,000 clones, with over 80% found just once. The rearrangement links TRBV28 to TRBJ2-1, with TRBD1 as a possible D gene (5 bases). This clonotype was obtained from a woman aged 45-60 years in a cohort sampled during active COVID-19. The specimen was peripheral blood. Here the CDR3 reads CASSLVDIGQGEQFF. In DNA, the CDR3 is TGTGCCAGCAGTTTAGTGGACATAGGGCAAGGTGAGCAGTTCTTC.